The 12 T cell receptor beta chains below were found in one sample sequenced in a study of spatial heterogeneity in lung cancer. One entry per CDR3 protein, called by TCRdb with MiXCR from the 5' RACE reads. The sample has approximately 10,000 distinct CDR3 sequences; over 3% are singletons. The time point here: blood taken at disease recurrence. From tumor, nontumor lung or frozen PBMC, whole RNA was taken unsorted for sequencing. The source was PBMCs, collected at recurrence. All receptors derive from a female donor with early-stage non-small cell lung cancer.

A note on this clonotype: Given a much more abundant clone one base away, this may be a read error. In a library made to pick up alpha chains, this beta chain is a stray read with a size that means little. V gene TRBV7-2 combines with J gene TRBJ1-1, with no clear D. Germline loops: CDR1 SGHTA, CDR2 FQGNSA. Trimming stripped 2 bases from V and 1 base from J, with 5 bases between. The CDR3 consists of 13 residues. The CDR3, as DNA: TGTGCCAGCAGCTTACCGTGGAACACTGAAGCTTTCTTT. Encoded protein: CASSLPWNTEAFF.

This clonotype occurred many times. This beta chain represents an off-target read in a library built for alpha chains; its size is of limited meaning. The rearrangement links TRBV7-2 to TRBJ2-5; D is uncertain. V lost 2 bases to trimming and J lost 4 bases, with 8 bases between them. This CDR3 comprises 13 residues. CDR1 SGHTA and CDR2 FQGNSA come from the germline V gene. The CDR3 DNA is TGTGCCAGCAGCTTACTTGGCTCAGAGACCCAGTACTTC. Its translation is CASSLLGSETQYF.

This clonotype occurred many times. This beta chain is off target for a library built for alpha chains, so its abundance means little. V is TRBV20-1 and J is TRBJ1-6, with 7 bases aligning to TRBD1. Trimming removed 6 bases from V and 7 bases from J; junction bases left unmatched: 6. This CDR3 region has 13 residues. CDR1 is DFQATT, CDR2 SNEGSKA, per germline (reference sequence). The CDR3 coding sequence is TGCAGTGCGGAGACAGGGTCCAATTCACCCCTCCACTTT. This codes for CSAETGSNSPLHF.

This clonotype ranks as medium-sized. This beta chain appears as a stray read in a library generated for alpha chains; its size is not informative. The rearrangement joins TRBV6-2 or TRBV6-3 to TRBJ2-3; 12 bases match TRBD2. V was pared by 4 bases and J by 4 bases, with 12 bases of the junction left unmatched. This CDR3 has 18 residues. The germline V gene encodes CDR1 MNHEY and CDR2 SVGEGT. CDR3 amino acids: CASSFTPSSGGAADTQYF. Written as DNA, the CDR3 is TGTGCCAGCAGTTTTACCCCCTCTAGCGGGGGGGCAGCAGATACGCAGTATTTT.

With regard to this clonotype: This beta chain is off target for a library built for alpha chains, so its abundance means little. V gene TRBV24-1 combines with J gene TRBJ2-7; unclear D gene. The CDR3 covers 14 residues. The germline gives CDR1 KGHDR, CDR2 SFDVKD. V lost 9 bases and J 4 bases, leaving 18 bases between the germline ends. This chain's CDR3 is CATAALESPYEQYF. As DNA, the CDR3 is TGTGCCACCGCGGCGCTAGAGTCGCCATACGAGCAGTACTTC.

In this sample, this clonotype turned up many times. Because the library targeted alpha chains, this beta chain is an off-target read whose size means little. The rearrangement joins TRBV6-5 to TRBJ2-1; D unclear. Germline loops: CDR1 MNHEY, CDR2 SVGAGI. The V end lost 5 bases, the J end lost 8 bases, and 13 bases lay between the germline ends. This CDR3 has 13 amino acids. The DNA of the CDR3 is TGTGCCAGCAGTAGCCGTGAGACGGATGAGCAGTTCTTC. This codes for CASSSRETDEQFF.

The sample holds many counts of this clonotype. Found in a library prepared for alpha chains, this beta chain is an off-target read, and its abundance has little meaning. V is TRBV29-1 and J is TRBJ1-2, with TRBD1 matching 10 bases. The V gene's germline CDR1 is SQVTM and CDR2 ANQGSEA. The ends lost 0 bases at V and 8 bases at J; junction bases unmatched: 12. The CDR3 length is 16 residues. In DNA, the CDR3 is TGCAGCGTTGAAGATATGGGGGACAGGGGAGGCGGAGGCTACACCTTC. As protein: CSVEDMGDRGGGGYTF.

This clonotype turned up a few times. The size of this beta chain means little, since it is a stray read in a library made for alpha chains. J is TRBJ2-3 and V is TRBV18, with 8 bases lining up with TRBD2. V lost 1 base to trimming and J lost 2 bases; unmatched junction nucleotides: 8. CDR1 KGHSH and CDR2 LQKENI come from the germline V gene. The length of the CDR3 is 17 residues. Written as DNA, the CDR3 is TGTGCCAGCTCACCACTTACCGGGGGGGCCTACACAGATACGCAGTATTTT. The encoded protein is CASSPLTGGAYTDTQYF.

Many counts were recorded for this clonotype. This beta chain came through as a stray read in a library set up for alpha chains, and its size says little. The chain uses TRBV6-5 and TRBJ2-2; 11 positions agree with TRBD2. CDR3 size: 17 residues. Germline V CDR1 and CDR2: MNHEY, SVGAGI. With V trimmed by 0 bases and J by 6 bases, 6 bases remained unmatched. CDR3 nucleotide sequence: TGTGCCAGCAGTTACTCGATTAGCGGGGGGGCCCCCGGGGAGCTGTTTTTT. Translation: CASSYSISGGAPGELFF.

This clonotype was seen ten or more times. This beta chain is a stray sequence in a library constructed for alpha chains; its clone size is not meaningful. The rearrangement links TRBV7-8 to TRBJ2-1, with D maybe TRBD2 (6 bases). V dropped 5 bases and J dropped 4 bases, with 18 bases sitting between them. This CDR3 contains 16 residues. Per the germline V gene, CDR1 is SGHVS and CDR2 is FQNEAQ. The CDR3 nucleotides are TGTGCCAGCAGCCCCTTTCGGGGGATAGTGTACAATGAGCAGTTCTTC. Residues: CASSPFRGIVYNEQFF.

This clonotype is labeled medium-sized (0.01 to 0.1%). As an off-target read in a library built for alpha chains, this beta chain has a frequency of little significance. J is TRBJ1-3 and V is TRBV14, with D hard to call. CDR3 length equals 11 residues. V lost 3 bases to trimming and J lost 7 bases, with 4 bases between them. Per the germline V gene, CDR1 is SGHDN and CDR2 is FVKESK. DNA of the CDR3: TGTGCCAGCAGCCAGGCCAACACCATATATTTT. Translating gives CASSQANTIYF.

This clonotype has ten or more counts. The library was prepared for alpha chains; this beta chain is a stray read, so its frequency means little. The chain carries TRBV29-1 and TRBJ2-5; D unresolved. The CDR3 covers 10 residues. V was pared by 4 bases and J by 5 bases, with 5 bases between. Germline V CDR1 and CDR2: SQVTM, ANQGSEA. The CDR3 DNA is TGCAGCGTTGTTTGGGAGACCCAGTACTTC. It translates to CSVVWETQYF.